The present T cell receptor (beta chain) was sequenced within a study of T-cell reconstitution after alpha-beta-depleted transplantation in children. Only a few counts were recorded for this clonotype. Antigen: not known. The study, taken as a whole, reports: Several hundred rapidly expanded clones from non-depleted graft cells reportedly supplied alpha-beta T cells about two months post-transplant. In some patients, recipient T cells and intrathymic progenitors surviving conditioning explained high day-60 diversity. T-cell numbers and diversity one year post-transplant derived largely from freshly generated T cells.

Using unique molecular identifiers, the investigators prepared the TCRbeta library. Via MiXCR, TCRdb re-called the PCR reads, giving one row per CDR3 protein. The data show around 420,000 distinct CDR3 sequences, 15% to 20% seen once. The germline V gene has CDR1 KGHDR and CDR2 SFDVKD. The CDR3 sequence is 15 residues long. Between the trimmed V and J ends, which lost 7 bases and 0 bases, there was a span of 13 bases. This TCR derives from a boy less than two years old who had a stem cell transplant for Wiskott-Aldrich syndrome, so the T cells may come from the graft donor. The chain combines TRBV24-1 with TRBJ2-3, with D unresolved. The sequenced sample was PBMCs, mostly from graft donor cells, obtained 360 days after TCRalphabeta/CD19-depleted stem cell transplant. As DNA, the CDR3 is TGTGCCACCAGCCGACCGGTAGGAAGCACAGATACGCAGTATTTT. Translating it yields CATSRPVGSTDTQYF.